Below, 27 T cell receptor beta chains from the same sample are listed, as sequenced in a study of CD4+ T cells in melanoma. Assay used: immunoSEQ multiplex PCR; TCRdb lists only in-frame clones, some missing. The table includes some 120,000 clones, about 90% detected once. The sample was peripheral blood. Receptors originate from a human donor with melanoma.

CDR3 region: CASSLWRGQGAYEQYF. CDR3 nucleotide sequence: TGTGCCAGCAGTTTATGGAGAGGGCAGGGCGCCTACGAGCAGTACTTC. V is TRBV28 and J is TRBJ2-7; D is possibly TRBD1 or TRBD2 (5 bases each). The CDR3 runs to 16 residues. V was clipped by 0 bases and J by 2 bases, with 14 bases between them. CDR1 and CDR2 (germline): MDHEN, SYDVKM. Variable domain in full (rest from reference TRBV28 and TRBJ2-7): DVKVTQSSRYLVKRTGEKVFLECVQDMDHENMFWYRQDPGLGLRLIYFSYDVKMKEKGDIPEGYSVSREKKERFSLILESASTNQTSMYLCASSLWRGQGAYEQYFGPGTRLTVT.

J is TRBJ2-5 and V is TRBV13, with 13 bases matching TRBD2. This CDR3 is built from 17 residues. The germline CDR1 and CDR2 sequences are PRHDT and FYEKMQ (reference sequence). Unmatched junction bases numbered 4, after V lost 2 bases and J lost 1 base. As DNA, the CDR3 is TGTGCCAGCAGCTTACGGACTAGCGGGAGAGGCCAAGAGACCCAGTACTTC. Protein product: CASSLRTSGRGQETQYF.

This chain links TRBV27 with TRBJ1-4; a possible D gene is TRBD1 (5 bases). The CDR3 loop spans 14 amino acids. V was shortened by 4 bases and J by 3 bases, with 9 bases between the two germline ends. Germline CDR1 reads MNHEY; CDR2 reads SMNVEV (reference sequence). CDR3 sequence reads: CASSSRAPNEKLFF. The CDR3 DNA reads TGTGCCAGCAGTTCCAGGGCGCCTAATGAAAAACTGTTTTTT.

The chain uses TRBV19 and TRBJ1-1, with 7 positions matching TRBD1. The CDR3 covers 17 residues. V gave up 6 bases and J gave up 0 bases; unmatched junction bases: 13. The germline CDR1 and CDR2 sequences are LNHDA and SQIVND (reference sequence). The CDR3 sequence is CASSKPGTAGLNTEAFF. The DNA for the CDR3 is TGTGCCAGTAGCAAACCCGGGACAGCAGGTTTGAACACTGAAGCTTTCTTT.

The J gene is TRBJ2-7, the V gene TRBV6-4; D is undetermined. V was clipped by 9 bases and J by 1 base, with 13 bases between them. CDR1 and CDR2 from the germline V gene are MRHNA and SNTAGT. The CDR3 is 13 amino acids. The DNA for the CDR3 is TGTGCCAGAAAGTGGGGTGGTTCCTACGAGCAGTACTTC. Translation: CARKWGGSYEQYF.

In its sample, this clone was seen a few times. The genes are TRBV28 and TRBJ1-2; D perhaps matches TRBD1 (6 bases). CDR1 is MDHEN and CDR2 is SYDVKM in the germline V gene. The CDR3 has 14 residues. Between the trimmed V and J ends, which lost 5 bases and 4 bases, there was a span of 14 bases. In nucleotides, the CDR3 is TGTGCCAGCAGTCTTAGACAGGAGCGCTATGGCTACACCTTC. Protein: CASSLRQERYGYTF.

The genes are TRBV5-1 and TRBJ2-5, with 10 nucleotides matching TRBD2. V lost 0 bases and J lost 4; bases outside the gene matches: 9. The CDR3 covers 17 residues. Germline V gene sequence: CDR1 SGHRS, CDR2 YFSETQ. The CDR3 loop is CASSLGSVLAGPETQYF. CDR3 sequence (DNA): TGCGCCAGCAGCTTGGGGAGTGTACTAGCGGGGCCAGAGACCCAGTACTTC.

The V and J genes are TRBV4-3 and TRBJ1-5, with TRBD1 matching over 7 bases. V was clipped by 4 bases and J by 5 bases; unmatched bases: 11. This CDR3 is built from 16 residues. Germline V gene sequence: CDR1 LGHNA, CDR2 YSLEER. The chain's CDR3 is CASSLHQGGWDQPQHF. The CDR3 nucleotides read TGCGCCAGCAGCCTGCACCAGGGGGGGTGGGATCAGCCCCAGCATTTT.

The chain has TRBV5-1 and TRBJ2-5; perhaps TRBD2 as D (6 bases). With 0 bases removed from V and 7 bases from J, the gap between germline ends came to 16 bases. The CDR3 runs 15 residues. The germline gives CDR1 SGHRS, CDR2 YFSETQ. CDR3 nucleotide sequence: TGCGCCAGCAGCTTGGAGGATCGGGGGTCGGCGACCCAGTACTTC. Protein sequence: CASSLEDRGSATQYF.

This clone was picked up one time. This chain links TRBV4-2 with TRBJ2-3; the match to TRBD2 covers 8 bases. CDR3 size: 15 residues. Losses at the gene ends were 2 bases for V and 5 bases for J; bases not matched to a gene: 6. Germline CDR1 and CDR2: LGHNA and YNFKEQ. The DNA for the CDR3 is TGTGCCAGCAGCCAACCCGGGACTAGGGAAGATACGCAGTATTTT. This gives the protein CASSQPGTREDTQYF.

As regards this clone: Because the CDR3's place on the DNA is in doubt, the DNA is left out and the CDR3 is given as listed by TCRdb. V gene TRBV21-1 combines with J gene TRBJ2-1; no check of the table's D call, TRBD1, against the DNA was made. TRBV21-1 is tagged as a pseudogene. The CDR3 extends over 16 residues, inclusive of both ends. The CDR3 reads CASSKVGRGSTNEQFF.

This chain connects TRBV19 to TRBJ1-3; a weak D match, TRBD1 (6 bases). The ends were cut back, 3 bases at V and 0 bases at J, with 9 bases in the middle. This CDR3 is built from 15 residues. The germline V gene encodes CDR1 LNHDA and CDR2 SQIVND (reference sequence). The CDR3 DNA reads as TGTGCCAGTAGTATCCGGGGGGCCTCTGGAAACACCATATATTTT. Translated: CASSIRGASGNTIYF. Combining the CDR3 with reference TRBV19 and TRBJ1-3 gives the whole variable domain DGGITQSPKYLFRKEGQNVTLSCEQNLNHDAMYWYRQDPGQGLRLIYYSQIVNDFQKGDIAEGYSVSREKKESFPLTVTSAQKNPTAFYLCASSIRGASGNTIYFGEGSWLTVV.

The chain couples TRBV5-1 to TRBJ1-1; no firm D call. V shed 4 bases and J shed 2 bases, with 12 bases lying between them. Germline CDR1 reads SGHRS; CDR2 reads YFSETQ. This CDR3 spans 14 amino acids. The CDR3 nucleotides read TGCGCCAGCAGCCCCATGCTCGGTAACACTGAAGCTTTCTTT. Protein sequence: CASSPMLGNTEAFF.

The CDR3 DNA reads TGTGCCAGCAGCTTGGTCCAGCGGGAGAGCAATGAGCAGTTCTTC. It codes for CASSLVQRESNEQFF. V is TRBV5-4 and J is TRBJ2-1, with TRBD2 identical over 8 bases. Per germline, CDR1 SGHNT and CDR2 YYREEE (reference sequence). This CDR3 has 15 residues. V gave up 0 bases and J gave up 6 bases; unmatched junction bases: 5.

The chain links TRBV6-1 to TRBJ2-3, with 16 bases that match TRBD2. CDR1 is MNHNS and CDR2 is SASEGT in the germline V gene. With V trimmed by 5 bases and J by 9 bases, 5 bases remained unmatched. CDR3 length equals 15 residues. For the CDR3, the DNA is TGTGCCAGCAGTCAAACGGGACTAGCGGGAGGGACGCAGTATTTT. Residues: CASSQTGLAGGTQYF.

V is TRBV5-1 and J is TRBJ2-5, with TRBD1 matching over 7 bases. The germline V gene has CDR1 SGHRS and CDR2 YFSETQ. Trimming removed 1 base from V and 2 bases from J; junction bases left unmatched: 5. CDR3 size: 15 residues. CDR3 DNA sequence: TGCGCCAGCAGCTTGAACAGGGGTGGGCAAGAGACCCAGTACTTC. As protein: CASSLNRGGQETQYF.

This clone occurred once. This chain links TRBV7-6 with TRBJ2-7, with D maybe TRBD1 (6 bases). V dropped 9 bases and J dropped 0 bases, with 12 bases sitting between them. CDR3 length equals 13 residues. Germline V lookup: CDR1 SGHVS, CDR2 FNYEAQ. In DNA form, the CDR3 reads TGTGCCAGTTCACAGGGTTCCTCCTACGAGCAGTACTTC. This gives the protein CASSQGSSYEQYF.

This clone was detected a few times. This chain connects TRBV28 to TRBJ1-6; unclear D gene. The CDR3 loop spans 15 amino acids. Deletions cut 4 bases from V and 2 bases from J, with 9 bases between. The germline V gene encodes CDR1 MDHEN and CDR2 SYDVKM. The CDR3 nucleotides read TGTGCCAGCAGTTCCGGGCGGACCTATAATTCACCCCTCCACTTT. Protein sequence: CASSSGRTYNSPLHF.

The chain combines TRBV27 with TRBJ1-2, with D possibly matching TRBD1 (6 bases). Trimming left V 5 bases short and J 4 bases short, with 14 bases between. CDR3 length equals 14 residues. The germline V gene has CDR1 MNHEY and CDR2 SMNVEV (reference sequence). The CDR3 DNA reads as TGTGCCAGCAGTCCCACCACAGGGCCCTATGGCTACACCTTC. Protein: CASSPTTGPYGYTF.

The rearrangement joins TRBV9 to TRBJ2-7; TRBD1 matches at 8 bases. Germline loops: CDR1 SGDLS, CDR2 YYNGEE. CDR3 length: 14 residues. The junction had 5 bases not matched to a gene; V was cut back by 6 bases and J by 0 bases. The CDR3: CASTQGTGSYEQYF. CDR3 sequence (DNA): TGTGCCAGCACCCAAGGGACAGGCTCCTACGAGCAGTACTTC.

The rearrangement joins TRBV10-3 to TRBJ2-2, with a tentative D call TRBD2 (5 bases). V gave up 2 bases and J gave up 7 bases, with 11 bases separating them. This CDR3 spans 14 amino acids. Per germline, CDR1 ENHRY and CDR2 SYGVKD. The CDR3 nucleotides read TGTGCCATCAGTGAGACTAAACGGGGCGGGGAGCTGTTTTTT. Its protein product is CAISETKRGGELFF.

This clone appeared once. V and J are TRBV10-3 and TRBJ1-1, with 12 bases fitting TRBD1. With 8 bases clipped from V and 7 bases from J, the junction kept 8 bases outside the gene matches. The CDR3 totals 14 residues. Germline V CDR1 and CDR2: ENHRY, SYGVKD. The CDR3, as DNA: TGTGCCATCCTCCCGGGACAGGGGGCGTTTGAAGCTTTCTTT. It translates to CAILPGQGAFEAFF.

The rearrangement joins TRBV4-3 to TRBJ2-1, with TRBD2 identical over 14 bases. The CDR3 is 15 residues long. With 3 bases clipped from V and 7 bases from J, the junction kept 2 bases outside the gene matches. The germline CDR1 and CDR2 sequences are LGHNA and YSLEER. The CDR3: CASSHRLAGGNEQFF. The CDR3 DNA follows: TGCGCCAGCAGCCACCGACTAGCGGGGGGGAATGAGCAGTTCTTC.

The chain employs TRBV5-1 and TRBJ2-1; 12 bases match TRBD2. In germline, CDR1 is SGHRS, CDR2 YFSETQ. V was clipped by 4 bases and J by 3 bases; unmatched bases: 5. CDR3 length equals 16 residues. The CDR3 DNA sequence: TGCGCCAGCAGCCTGACTAGCGGGGGTCTCTACAATGAGCAGTTCTTC. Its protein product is CASSLTSGGLYNEQFF.

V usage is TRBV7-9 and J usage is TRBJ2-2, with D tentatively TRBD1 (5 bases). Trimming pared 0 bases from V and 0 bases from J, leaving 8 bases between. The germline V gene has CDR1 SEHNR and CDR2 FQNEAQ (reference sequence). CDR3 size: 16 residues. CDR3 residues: CASSLAQAANTGELFF. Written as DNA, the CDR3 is TGTGCCAGCAGCTTAGCACAGGCCGCGAACACCGGGGAGCTGTTTTTT. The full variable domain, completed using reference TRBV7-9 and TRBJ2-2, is DTGVSQNPRHKITKRGQNVTFRCDPISEHNRLYWYRQTLGQGPEFLTYFQNEAQLEKSRLLSDRFSAERPKGSFSTLEIQRTEQGDSAMYLCASSLAQAANTGELFFGEGSRLTVL.

As DNA, the CDR3 is TGTGCCAGCGGGGAGGGATCCGATTCACCCCTCCACTTT. This translates into CASGEGSDSPLHF. This sequence joins TRBV2 and TRBJ1-6; D not resolved. CDR3 size: 13 residues. Germline assignment: CDR1 SNHLY and CDR2 FYNNEI. The V end was cut by 8 bases, the J end by 8 bases, with 13 bases between.

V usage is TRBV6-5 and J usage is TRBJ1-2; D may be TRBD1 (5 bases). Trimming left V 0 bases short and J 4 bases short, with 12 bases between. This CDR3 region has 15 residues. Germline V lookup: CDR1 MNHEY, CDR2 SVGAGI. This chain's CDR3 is CASSYSYGASYGYTF. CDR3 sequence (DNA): TGTGCCAGCAGTTACTCGTACGGGGCGAGCTATGGCTACACCTTC.